Described below is a single TCR beta chain sequence and its context. These data belong to a study of beta chain features in type 1 diabetes. Of the isolated RNA, all was reverse transcribed, and so the sequenced material was expressed TCRB transcripts. The repertoire was sequenced with immunoSEQ multiplex PCR; TCRdb's copy has only in-frame clones and lacks some. This sample has roughly 500,000 clones; approximately 30% occur once, and the top ten carry about 0.065%. This clonotype originated in a man aged 18 to 29 in good health. The sample consisted of naive CD4+ T cells from blood.

The CDR3 DNA reads TGCGCCAGCAGCCAAGCGACTAGCGAATCTGGGGAGACCCAGTACTTC. The encoded protein is CASSQATSESGETQYF. The rearrangement uses TRBV4-1 and TRBJ2-5; 8 bases are shared with TRBD2. J gave up 5 bases and V 1 base, and 9 bases lay outside the gene matches. Germline assignment: CDR1 MGHRA and CDR2 YSYEKL. The CDR3 is made up of 16 amino acids.